The text below deals with one TCR beta chain. This clonotype was found many times. This clone's antigen is unknown. It has no much larger one-base neighbor in the sample; base qualities were not kept. A case-control design nested within a healthcare worker cohort in London, UK, was used, with weekly nasopharyngeal swab PCR tests and blood sampling performed. Healthcare workers were enrolled in the week of the UK lockdown, from 23 to 31 March 2020, and were followed every week for up to roughly 15 weeks. The data were taken from a study of early T cells in non-severe SARS-CoV-2 infection (dated by TCRdb to about 2021). The study in broad terms: Because TCR sequencing relied on bulk RNA taken from unsorted whole blood, pairing of alpha and beta chains was not possible. Broad study findings and their caveats: VDJdb matching was skewed toward anti-spike CD8 responses, so virus-specific expansions were likely underestimated and private and CD4 specificities were missed.

Libraries were built with 5' RACE. TCRdb lists the instrument as NextSeq 500. The TCR library protocol attached unique molecular identifiers to individual cDNA molecules to correct for sequencing error and PCR bias. Both TCR alpha and beta chains were sequenced, and tight co-correlation was observed between alpha and beta sequence abundances in each sample. The paper's data handling went like this. Decombinator V4 was used to perform V gene, J gene and CDR3 annotation of TCR sequences. TCRs were defined as expanded if a significant change between any two time points was detected under a Poisson model with p below 0.0001. TCR abundances were normalised to the total number of TCRs sequenced per sample and were expressed as counts per million. TRAV1-2 paired with TRAJ12, TRAJ20 or TRAJ33 defined MAIT TCRs, while TRAV10 paired with TRAJ18 defined iNKT TCRs. VDJdb, accessed 1 November 2021, was searched for CMV, EBV and SARS-CoV-2 annotated TCRs, with TCRs annotated for multiple antigens excluded. The public reads were reprocessed in TCRdb via fastp at Q25 and MiXCR, keeping in-frame beta chains. Identical CDR3 protein sequences are pooled into one entry, listed with their most common genes and DNA. The V and J calls and clone size come from TCRdb's table, not from the authors' own analysis. In this sample the table shows 49,000 or so distinct CDR3 sequences, roughly 6% of which occur a single time. Of the sample, 2.8% is held by the ten largest clones.

Trimming removed 0 bases from V and 1 base from J, leaving 7 bases between the germline ends. CDR1 is given as LGHNA and CDR2 as YSLEER, both from the germline V gene. Counted from cysteine to phenylalanine, this CDR3 has 15 amino acids. Only the CDR3 region is kept as DNA, spanning 45 bases read in frame from base 1. The rearranged chain carries TRBV4-3 and TRBJ2-1; the D gene cannot be named for sure. This receptor was obtained from an adult who was a healthcare worker with PCR-confirmed SARS-CoV-2 infection or an uninfected control (not recorded which). This material consisted of whole blood, taken at baseline. The DNA is as follows: TGCGCCAGCAGCCAAGATCCGGTTTCCTACAATGAGCAGTTCTTC. This is translated as CASSQDPVSYNEQFF.